The rows below give T cell receptor beta chains drawn from one sample of a study of T-cell memory formation after mild COVID-19. TCRdb re-analysed the 5' RACE reads in MiXCR, keeping a single row per CDR3 protein. There are roughly 400,000 distinct CDR3 sequences in the sample; 24% occur only once, and around 9% lies in the top ten. The material sequenced was PBMCs or a T cell subset sorted from them (not recorded which). All receptors derive from an adult woman who had mild COVID-19 (a few samples of this study predate the infection). Cell type and time point are not known. The CDR3 runs from the conserved cysteine through the conserved F or W. A D gene is named only where the DNA matches it firmly. Clone sizes are given selectively: once, few, many, or a class where the clone is expanded.

-	TRBV5-1	TRBJ2-5	-	TGCGCCAGCAGCTTGTTGGACAGCATGATGGAGACCCAGTACTTC	CASSLLDSMMETQYF
few	TRBV15	TRBJ2-7	TRBD1	TGTGCCACCAGCAAAATCGTGGACAGGGCAAGCTACGAGCAGTACTTC	CATSKIVDRASYEQYF
-	TRBV9	TRBJ1-4	-	TGTGCCAGCAGCGTATCGCAGGGGAGTGAAAAACTGTTTTTT	CASSVSQGSEKLFF
few	TRBV7-6	TRBJ2-7	-	TGTGCCAGCAGCTCACCCCCTAGTGCCGAGCAGTACTTC	CASSSPPSAEQYF
few	TRBV4-2	TRBJ2-1	TRBD2	TGTGCCAGCAGCCAGGGGCTACTAGCGGGTGGCTCCTACAATGAGCAGTTCTTC	CASSQGLLAGGSYNEQFF
-	TRBV20-1	TRBJ2-7	TRBD2	TGCAGTGCTCCCATCGCGGGGGTCTACGAGCAGTACTTC	CSAPIAGVYEQYF
-	TRBV9	TRBJ1-1	TRBD1	TGTGCCAGCAGCATATGGTCGGGACAGGGGAACACTGAAGCTTTCTTT	CASSIWSGQGNTEAFF
-	TRBV5-4	TRBJ2-2	-	TGTGCCAGCAGCTCAATCAGCCTCGGGGAGCTGTTTTTT	CASSSISLGELFF
-	TRBV5-6	TRBJ2-2	-	TGTGCCAGCAGCTTGTATGTCGATAAGAACACCGGGGAGCTGTTTTTT	CASSLYVDKNTGELFF
-	TRBV6-5	TRBJ1-1	TRBD1	TGTGCCAGCAGTTACTCAGGACAGGGCAACACTGAAGCTTTCTTT	CASSYSGQGNTEAFF
few	TRBV29-1	TRBJ2-5	TRBD2	TGCAGCGGACGACTAGCGGGGGAGACCCAGTACTTC	CSGRLAGETQYF
-	TRBV7-3	TRBJ2-1	-	TGTGCCAGCAGCTTAGGAGGGGGGTTCCCCTACAATGAGCAGTTCTTC	CASSLGGGFPYNEQFF
few	TRBV21-1	TRBJ2-1	-	TGTGCCAGCAGCAAGGCAGGCTTGAGCTCCTACAATGAGCAGTTCTTC	CASSKAGLSSYNEQFF
few	TRBV5-1	TRBJ2-7	-	TGCGCCAGCAGGTTGACAGTCTCCTACGAGCAGTACTTC	CASRLTVSYEQYF
-	TRBV11-3	TRBJ2-1	TRBD2	TGTGCCAGCGGAACTTCCGGGACTAGTGGGGACAATGAGCAGTTCTTC	CASGTSGTSGDNEQFF
few	TRBV20-1	TRBJ1-5	TRBD1	TGCAGTGCTTATGGACAGGGTAATCAGCCCCAGCATTTT	CSAYGQGNQPQHF
-	TRBV10-2	TRBJ2-1	TRBD1	TGCGCCAGCAGTGAGAGCAGCCGGACAGGGGACAATGAGCAGTTCTTC	CASSESSRTGDNEQFF
few	TRBV27	TRBJ1-1	TRBD1	TGTGCCAGCAGTTGGACAGGGAGGGGATTGAACACTGAAGCTTTCTTT	CASSWTGRGLNTEAFF
few	TRBV29-1	TRBJ2-7	-	TGCAGCGTTGAGTTGGGGGCCTCCTACGAGCAGTACTTC	CSVELGASYEQYF
few	TRBV3-1	TRBJ2-7	-	TGTGCCAGCAGCCAAGACCCCGGGACGGGATCCTACGAGCAGTACTTC	CASSQDPGTGSYEQYF
-	TRBV12-3/TRBV12-4	TRBJ2-3	-	TGTGCCAGCGCTCAGGGATCTAACACAGATACGCAGTATTTT	CASAQGSNTDTQYF
few	TRBV7-2	TRBJ1-1	-	TGTGCCAGCATCCTAATAAGGGGGGCAGCTTTCTTT	CASILIRGAAFF
-	TRBV7-3	TRBJ2-3	-	TGTGCCAGCAGCTCCAATGTCATGGGCACAGATACGCAGTATTTT	CASSSNVMGTDTQYF
many	TRBV5-1	TRBJ1-1	TRBD1	TGTGCCAGCAGCTTAGACAGGGACACTGAAGCTTTCTTT	CASSLDRDTEAFF
-	TRBV6-1	TRBJ2-5	-	TGTGCCAGCGACGTCCGGGGTGTCCAAGAGACCCAGTACTTC	CASDVRGVQETQYF
-	TRBV7-9	TRBJ1-2	TRBD1	TGTGCCAGCAGCCCTGGACAGGGGGCAGAATATGGCTACACCTTC	CASSPGQGAEYGYTF
few	TRBV5-1	TRBJ1-1	-	TGCGCCAGCAGCTTTGGACTAGGTAGCCCGAACACTGAAGCTTTCTTT	CASSFGLGSPNTEAFF
-	TRBV5-1	TRBJ1-1	-	TGCGCCAGCAGTCATATTGATAACACTGAAGCTTTCTTT	CASSHIDNTEAFF